The 21 T cell receptor beta chains below were found in one sample sequenced in a study of cytomegalovirus exposure and HLA in healthy donors (dated by TCRdb to about 2017). The library was produced with the immunoSEQ multiplex PCR assay. For the multiplex PCR, a mixture combining 60 forward primers for TCR Vbeta segments and 13 reverse primers for TCR Jbeta segments was used. TCRdb retrieved this table from immuneACCESS and kept in-frame rearrangements only. Not all clones are present; in checked studies, unresolved V genes account for under half, and no reason is known for the remainder. The sample records some 25,000 clones, 79% of which are singletons. The top ten hold 3.5% to 5.5% of the sample. The sample comprised PBMCs. These receptors all come from a male donor in good health and CMV-seronegative.

The chain has TRBV6-5 and TRBJ2-1, with D possibly matching TRBD2 (6 bases). There are 16 residues in the CDR3. Germline values: CDR1 MNHEY, CDR2 SVGAGI. The V end was cut by 0 bases, the J end by 6 bases, with 15 bases between. The CDR3 spells CASSYSPGTQSNEQFF. CDR3 DNA sequence: TGTGCCAGCAGTTACTCACCGGGGACTCAATCCAATGAGCAGTTCTTC.

In nucleotides, the CDR3 is TGTGCCAGCAGCTTAGCTCTTATCTTTAGCGGGGATAGCACAGATACGCAGTATTTT. As protein: CASSLALIFSGDSTDTQYF. This chain uses TRBV7-9 with TRBJ2-3; 8 bases map to TRBD2. The CDR3 totals 19 residues. Trimming took 0 bases from V and 0 from J; bases not matched to a gene: 11. Per the germline V gene, CDR1 is SEHNR and CDR2 is FQNEAQ (reference sequence).

The rearrangement joins TRBV28 to TRBJ2-5, with D possibly being TRBD1 (6 bases). The CDR3 length is 14 residues. V was cut by 1 base and J by 4 bases, with 10 bases left in between. The germline V gene has CDR1 MDHEN and CDR2 SYDVKM. The CDR3 here is CASSLLNRAETQYF. CDR3 DNA: TGTGCCAGCAGTTTATTGAACAGGGCAGAGACCCAGTACTTC.

The chain has TRBV10-3 and TRBJ2-7; 7 bases are a match to TRBD1. V lost 10 bases to trimming and J lost 4 bases; unmatched junction nucleotides: 7. Germline loops: CDR1 ENHRY, CDR2 SYGVKD. The CDR3 is 12 amino acids. CDR3 in amino acids: CATTGNMYEQYF. The CDR3, as DNA: TGTGCCACGACAGGGAATATGTACGAGCAGTACTTC.

This sequence joins TRBV30 and TRBJ2-5; TRBD1 matches 7 bases. Germline CDR1 is GTSNPN and CDR2 is SVGIG (reference sequence). This CDR3 region has 14 residues. Unmatched junction bases numbered 9, after V lost 4 bases and J lost 4 bases. CDR3 sequence reads: CAWKRGLSGETQYF. CDR3 DNA sequence: TGTGCCTGGAAAAGGGGGCTTTCTGGAGAGACCCAGTACTTC.

V usage is TRBV28 and J usage is TRBJ2-7, with a possible D match to TRBD1 (6 bases). Germline CDR1 is MDHEN and CDR2 is SYDVKM. V was cut by 6 bases and J by 3 bases, with 12 bases left in between. CDR3 length: 13 residues. Here the CDR3 reads CASSPDRFYEQYF. CDR3 sequence (DNA): TGTGCCAGCAGCCCTGACAGGTTCTACGAGCAGTACTTC.

The chain couples TRBV27 to TRBJ2-3; 12 bases line up with TRBD2. V gave up 5 bases and J gave up 0 bases; unmatched junction bases: 18. Per the germline V gene, CDR1 is MNHEY and CDR2 is SMNVEV (reference sequence). The CDR3 length is 21 residues. This CDR3 is CASSPVHLLAGGPLSTDTQYF. The CDR3 region has the DNA TGTGCCAGCAGTCCCGTCCATCTACTAGCGGGGGGCCCACTAAGCACAGATACGCAGTATTTT.

The J gene is TRBJ2-5, the V gene TRBV29-1; TRBD2 aligns across 9 bases. There are 13 residues in the CDR3. The germline CDR1 and CDR2 sequences are SQVTM and ANQGSEA. The CDR3 spells CTAAGGRQETQYF. CDR3 nucleotides: TGCACCGCAGCGGGAGGTAGACAAGAGACCCAGTACTTC.

This clone was detected once. The chain joins TRBV4-2 to TRBJ2-5; D perhaps matches TRBD1 (7 bases). This CDR3 is built from 15 residues. V was shortened by 1 base and J by 2 bases, with 11 bases between the two germline ends. From germline, CDR1 is LGHNA and CDR2 YNFKEQ. This chain's CDR3 is CASSQGGTDQETQYF. CDR3 coding DNA: TGTGCCAGCAGCCAAGGCGGGACAGATCAAGAGACCCAGTACTTC.

This chain joins TRBV28 and TRBJ1-5; the match to TRBD1 covers 8 bases. The CDR3 consists of 15 residues. The germline V gene has CDR1 MDHEN and CDR2 SYDVKM. V was clipped by 3 bases and J by 6 bases; unmatched bases: 7. CDR3 nucleotide sequence: TGTGCCAGCAGTTTTGTCAGGGGGCAAGGTCAGCCCCAGCATTTT. Translated: CASSFVRGQGQPQHF.

The rearrangement uses TRBV15 and TRBJ1-5; 7 nucleotides align to TRBD1. Germline V gene data show CDR1 as LNHNV and CDR2 as YYDKDF (reference sequence). The CDR3 contains 23 residues. With V trimmed by 0 bases and J by 1 base, 24 bases remained unmatched. CDR3 amino acids: CATSRDGWTGDLPHLISNQPQHF. The CDR3 DNA sequence: TGTGCCACCAGCAGAGATGGGTGGACAGGAGATCTTCCGCATTTGATAAGCAATCAGCCCCAGCATTTT. The whole variable domain, remainder taken from reference TRBV15 and TRBJ1-5, is DAMVIQNPRYQVTQFGKPVTLSCSQTLNHNVMYWYQQKSSQAPKLLFHYYDKDFNNEADTPDNFQSRRPNTSFCFLDIRSPGLGDTAMYLCATSRDGWTGDLPHLISNQPQHFGDGTRLSIL.

This sequence joins TRBV4-3 and TRBJ1-6; TRBD1 matches at 10 bases. V lost 4 bases, J lost 4 bases, and 7 bases stayed unmatched. The CDR3 covers 17 residues. CDR1 and CDR2 from the germline V gene are LGHNA and YSLEER. CDR3 sequence (DNA): TGCGCCAGCAGCCCTGACAGGGGGCAAGGGTATAATTCACCCCTCCACTTT. The encoded protein is CASSPDRGQGYNSPLHF.

The chain joins TRBV14 to TRBJ2-7, with 14 positions matching TRBD2. V lost 2 bases, J lost 7 bases, and 4 bases stayed unmatched. The CDR3 has 15 residues. Germline V lookup: CDR1 SGHDN, CDR2 FVKESK. The CDR3 DNA reads TGTGCCAGCAGCCAATGGACTAGCGGGAGGCGGGAGCAGTACTTC. The encoded protein is CASSQWTSGRREQYF.

The V call is TRBV28, the J call TRBJ1-2; D unresolved. Germline V gene lookup returns CDR1 MDHEN and CDR2 SYDVKM. The CDR3 length is 14 residues. V lost 5 bases, J lost 4 bases, and 14 bases lay in between. The CDR3: CASSLRTRFYGYTF. DNA of the CDR3: TGTGCCAGCAGTCTCCGAACAAGATTCTATGGCTACACCTTC.

The gene calls are TRBV28 and TRBJ1-5; D not certain. Trimming stripped 2 bases from V and 5 bases from J, with 4 bases between. Germline CDR1 is MDHEN and CDR2 is SYDVKM. The CDR3 has 12 amino acids. The CDR3 loop reads CASSLIDQPQHF. The CDR3 DNA is TGTGCCAGCAGTTTAATCGATCAGCCCCAGCATTTT.

J is TRBJ2-7 and V is TRBV5-1; 8 nucleotides match TRBD1. Germline lookup yields CDR1 SGHRS and CDR2 YFSETQ. The CDR3 spans 15 residues. With 4 bases clipped from V and 6 bases from J, the junction kept 12 bases outside the gene matches. DNA of the CDR3: TGCGCCAGCAGCCTAGGACAGGGTCCCGGTCCCGAGCAGTACTTC. As protein: CASSLGQGPGPEQYF.

V usage is TRBV7-6 and J usage is TRBJ2-7, with D possibly TRBD2 on 5 matching bases. The V gene lost 3 bases and the J gene lost 7 bases, with 16 bases spanning the gap. CDR3 size: 14 residues. Per the germline V gene, CDR1 is SGHVS and CDR2 is FNYEAQ. The CDR3 protein is CASSFTPEDSEQYF. The CDR3, as DNA: TGTGCCAGCAGCTTTACCCCGGAGGATAGTGAGCAGTACTTC.

Concerning this clone itself: At the DNA level, this CDR3 is encoded by other sequences in the same sample as well. The gene calls are TRBV5-4 and TRBJ1-1, with no clear D. The germline V and J ends were trimmed by 4 bases and 1 base, with 11 bases remaining between them. This CDR3 region has 14 residues. CDR1 and CDR2 from the germline V gene are SGHNT and YYREEE (reference sequence). The CDR3 sequence is CASSIDDKNTEAFF. The CDR3 nucleotides read TGTGCCAGCAGCATCGATGACAAGAACACTGAAGCTTTCTTT. Looking up the rest from reference TRBV5-4 and TRBJ1-1 gives the full variable domain: ETGVTQSPTHLIKTRGQQVTLRCSSQSGHNTVSWYQQALGQGPQFIFQYYREEENGRGNFPPRFSGLQFPNYSSELNVNALELDDSALYLCASSIDDKNTEAFFGQGTRLTVV.

About this clone itself: Mismatch with germline at one junction end may stem from a read error. The CDR3, as DNA: TGTTCCAGCACCCATACCCGGGAGGGGGCAAGTTCCTACGAGCAGTACTTC. Its translation: CSSTHTREGASSYEQYF. The V call is TRBV7-9, the J call TRBJ2-7; perhaps TRBD2 as D (8 bases). Looked up from germline, CDR1 is SEHNR and CDR2 is FQNEAQ (reference sequence). This CDR3 region has 17 residues.

The sample holds a few counts of this clone. The chain has TRBV4-2 and TRBJ1-1; no clear D gene. The CDR3 is 15 residues long. V was shortened by 1 base and J by 2 bases, with 11 bases between the two germline ends. CDR1 is LGHNA and CDR2 is YNFKEQ in the germline V gene. In nucleotides, the CDR3 is TGTGCCAGCAGCCAAGGGCCGGGGTCAAACACTGAAGCTTTCTTT. Translation gives CASSQGPGSNTEAFF.

This rearrangement joins TRBV6-5 to TRBJ2-5; tentative D call: TRBD1 (5 bases). Germline values: CDR1 MNHEY, CDR2 SVGAGI. The CDR3 runs 16 residues. V was clipped by 0 bases and J by 1 base, with 12 bases between them. This CDR3 reads CASSYSVEGVQETQYF. The CDR3, as DNA: TGTGCCAGCAGTTACTCTGTTGAAGGGGTCCAAGAGACCCAGTACTTC.